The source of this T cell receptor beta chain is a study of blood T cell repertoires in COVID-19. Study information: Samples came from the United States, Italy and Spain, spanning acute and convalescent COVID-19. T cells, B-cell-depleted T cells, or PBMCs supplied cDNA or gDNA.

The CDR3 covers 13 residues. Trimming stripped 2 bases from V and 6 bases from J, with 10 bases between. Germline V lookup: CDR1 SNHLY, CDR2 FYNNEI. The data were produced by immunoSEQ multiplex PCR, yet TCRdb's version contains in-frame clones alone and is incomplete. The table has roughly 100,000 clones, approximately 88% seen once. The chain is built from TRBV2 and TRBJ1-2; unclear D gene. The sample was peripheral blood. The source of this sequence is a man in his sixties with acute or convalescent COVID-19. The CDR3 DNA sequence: TGTGCCAGCAGTGAAACACCGATGGATGGCTACACCTTC. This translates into CASSETPMDGYTF.